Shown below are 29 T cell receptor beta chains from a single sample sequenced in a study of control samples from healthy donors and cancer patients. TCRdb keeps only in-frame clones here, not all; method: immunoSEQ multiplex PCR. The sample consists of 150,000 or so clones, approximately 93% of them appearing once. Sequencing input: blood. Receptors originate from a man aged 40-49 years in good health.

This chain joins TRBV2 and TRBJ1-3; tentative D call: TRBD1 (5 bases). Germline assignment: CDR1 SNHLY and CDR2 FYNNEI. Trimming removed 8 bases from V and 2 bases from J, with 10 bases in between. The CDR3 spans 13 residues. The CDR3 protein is CASGRQPGNTIYF. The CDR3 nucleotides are TGTGCCAGCGGAAGACAGCCTGGAAACACCATATATTTT.

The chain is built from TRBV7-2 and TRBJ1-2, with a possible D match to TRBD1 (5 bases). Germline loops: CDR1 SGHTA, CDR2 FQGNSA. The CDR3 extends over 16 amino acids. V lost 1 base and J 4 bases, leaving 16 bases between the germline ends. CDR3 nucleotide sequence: TGTGCCAGCAGCTTAGGGGCCGTAGGGGTGGGCTATGGCTACACCTTC. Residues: CASSLGAVGVGYGYTF.

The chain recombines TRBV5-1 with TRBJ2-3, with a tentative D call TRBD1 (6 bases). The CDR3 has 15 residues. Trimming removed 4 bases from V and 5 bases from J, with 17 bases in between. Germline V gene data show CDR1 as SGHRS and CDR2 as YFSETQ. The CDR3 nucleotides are TGCGCCAGCAGCCTGGACAGACCGTTAGGAGATACGCAGTATTTT. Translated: CASSLDRPLGDTQYF.

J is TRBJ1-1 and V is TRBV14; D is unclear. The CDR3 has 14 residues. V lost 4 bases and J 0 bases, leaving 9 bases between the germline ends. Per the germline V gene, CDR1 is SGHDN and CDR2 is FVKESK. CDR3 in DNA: TGTGCCAGCAGCCCGACTACTTTGAACACTGAAGCTTTCTTT. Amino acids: CASSPTTLNTEAFF.

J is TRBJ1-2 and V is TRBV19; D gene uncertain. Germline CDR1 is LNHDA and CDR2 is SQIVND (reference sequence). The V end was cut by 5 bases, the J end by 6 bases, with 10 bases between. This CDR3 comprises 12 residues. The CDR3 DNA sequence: TGTGCCAGTAGTTTTGGCCGGGATGGCTACACCTTC. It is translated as CASSFGRDGYTF.

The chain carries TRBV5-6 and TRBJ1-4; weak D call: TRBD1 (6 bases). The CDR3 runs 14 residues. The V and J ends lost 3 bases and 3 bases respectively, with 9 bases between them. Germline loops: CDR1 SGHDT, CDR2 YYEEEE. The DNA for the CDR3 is TGTGCCAGCAGCTCGGGACATCCTAATGAAAAACTGTTTTTT. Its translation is CASSSGHPNEKLFF.

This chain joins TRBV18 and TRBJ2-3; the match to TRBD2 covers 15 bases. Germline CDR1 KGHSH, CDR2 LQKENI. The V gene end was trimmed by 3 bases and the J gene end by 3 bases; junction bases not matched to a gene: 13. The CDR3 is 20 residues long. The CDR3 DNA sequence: TGTGCCAGCTCACCCCTCCCACGGACTAGCGGGGGGGCCGGGACAGATACGCAGTATTTT. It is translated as CASSPLPRTSGGAGTDTQYF.

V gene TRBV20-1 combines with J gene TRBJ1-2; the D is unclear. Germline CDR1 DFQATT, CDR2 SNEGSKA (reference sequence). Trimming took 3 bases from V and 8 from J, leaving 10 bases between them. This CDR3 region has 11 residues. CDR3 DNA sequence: TGCAGTGCTAGTAGTTCTAAAGGCTACACCTTC. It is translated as CSASSSKGYTF.

The CDR3 DNA is TGCGCCAGCAAAGGAGGGTGGGAGCTGTTTTTT. This codes for CASKGGWELFF. V and J are TRBV5-1 and TRBJ2-2; D may be TRBD2 (6 bases). The CDR3 has 11 amino acids. Germline assignment: CDR1 SGHRS and CDR2 YFSETQ. The V gene lost 6 bases and the J gene lost 9 bases, with 9 bases spanning the gap.

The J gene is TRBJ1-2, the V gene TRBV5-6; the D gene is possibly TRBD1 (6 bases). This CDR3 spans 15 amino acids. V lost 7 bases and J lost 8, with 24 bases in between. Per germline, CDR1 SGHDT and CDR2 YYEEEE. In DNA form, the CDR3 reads TGTGCCAGCTCCTTTCCCACAGGGACCAGGGGAGGCTACACCTTC. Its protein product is CASSFPTGTRGGYTF.

CDR3 coding DNA: TGTGCCACCGGAAGTGGGCTTTACACTGAAGCTTTCTTT. Amino acid sequence: CATGSGLYTEAFF. The chain links TRBV28 to TRBJ1-1; D not certain. The CDR3 is 13 residues long. Germline V gene sequence: CDR1 MDHEN, CDR2 SYDVKM. V was shortened by 10 bases and J by 3 bases, with 15 bases between the two germline ends.

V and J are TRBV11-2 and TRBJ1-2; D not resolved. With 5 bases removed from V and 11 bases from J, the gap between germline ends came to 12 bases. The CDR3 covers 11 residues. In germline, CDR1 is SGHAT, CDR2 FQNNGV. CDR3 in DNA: TGTGCCAGCAGCGCGCGTAATAGGTACACCTTC. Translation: CASSARNRYTF.

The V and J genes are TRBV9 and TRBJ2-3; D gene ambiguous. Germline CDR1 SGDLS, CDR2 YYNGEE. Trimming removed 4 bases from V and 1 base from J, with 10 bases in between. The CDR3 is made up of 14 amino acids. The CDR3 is CASSSPGRTDTQYF. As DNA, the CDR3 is TGTGCCAGCAGCTCCCCCGGCCGCACAGATACGCAGTATTTT.

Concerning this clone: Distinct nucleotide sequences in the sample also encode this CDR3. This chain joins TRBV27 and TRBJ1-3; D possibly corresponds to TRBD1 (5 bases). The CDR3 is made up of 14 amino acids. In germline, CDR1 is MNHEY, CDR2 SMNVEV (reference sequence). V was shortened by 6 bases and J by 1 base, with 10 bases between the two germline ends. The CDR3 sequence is CASSTGGSGNTIYF. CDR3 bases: TGTGCCAGCAGCACCGGGGGATCTGGAAACACCATATATTTT.

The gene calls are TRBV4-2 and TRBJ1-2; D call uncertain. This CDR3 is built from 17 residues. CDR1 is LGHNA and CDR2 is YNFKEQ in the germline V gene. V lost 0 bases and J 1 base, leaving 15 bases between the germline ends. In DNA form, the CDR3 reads TGTGCCAGCAGCCAAGAAACAACAGCCCCCTTTAACTATGGCTACACCTTC. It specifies CASSQETTAPFNYGYTF.

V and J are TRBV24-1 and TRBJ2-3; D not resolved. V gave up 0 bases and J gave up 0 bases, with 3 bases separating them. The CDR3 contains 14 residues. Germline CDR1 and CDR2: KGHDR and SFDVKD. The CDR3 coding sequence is TGTGCCACCAGTGATTTGGGGAGCACAGATACGCAGTATTTT. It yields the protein CATSDLGSTDTQYF.

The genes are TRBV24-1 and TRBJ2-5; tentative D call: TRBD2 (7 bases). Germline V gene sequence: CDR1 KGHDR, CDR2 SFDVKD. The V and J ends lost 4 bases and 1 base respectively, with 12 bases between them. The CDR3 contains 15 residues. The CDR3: CATSEGGGGQETQYF. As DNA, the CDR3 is TGTGCCACCAGTGAGGGCGGGGGCGGCCAAGAGACCCAGTACTTC.

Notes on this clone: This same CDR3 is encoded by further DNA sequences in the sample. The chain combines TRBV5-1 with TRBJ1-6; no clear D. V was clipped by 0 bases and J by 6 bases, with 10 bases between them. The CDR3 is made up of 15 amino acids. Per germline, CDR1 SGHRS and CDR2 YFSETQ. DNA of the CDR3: TGCGCCAGCAGCTTGGAGGCCCCGGGTAATTCACCCCTCCACTTT. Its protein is CASSLEAPGNSPLHF. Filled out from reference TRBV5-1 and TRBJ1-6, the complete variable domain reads KAGVTQTPRYLIKTRGQQVTLSCSPISGHRSVSWYQQTPGQGLQFLFEYFSETQRNKGNFPGRFSGRQFSNSRSEMNVSTLELGDSALYLCASSLEAPGNSPLHFGNGTRLTVT.

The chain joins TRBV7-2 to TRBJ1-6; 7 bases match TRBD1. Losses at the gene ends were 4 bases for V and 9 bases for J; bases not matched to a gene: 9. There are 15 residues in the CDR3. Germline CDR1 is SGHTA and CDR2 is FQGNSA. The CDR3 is CASSSSGQGVSPLHF. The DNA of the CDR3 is TGTGCCAGCAGCTCCAGCGGGCAGGGGGTTTCACCCCTCCACTTT.

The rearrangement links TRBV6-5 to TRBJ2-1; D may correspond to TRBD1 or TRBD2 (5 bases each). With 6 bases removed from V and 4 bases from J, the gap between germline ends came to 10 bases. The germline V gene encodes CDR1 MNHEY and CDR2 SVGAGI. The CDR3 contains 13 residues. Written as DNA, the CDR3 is TGTGCCAGCAGCGGGACGGCTTACAATGAGCAGTTCTTC. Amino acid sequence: CASSGTAYNEQFF.

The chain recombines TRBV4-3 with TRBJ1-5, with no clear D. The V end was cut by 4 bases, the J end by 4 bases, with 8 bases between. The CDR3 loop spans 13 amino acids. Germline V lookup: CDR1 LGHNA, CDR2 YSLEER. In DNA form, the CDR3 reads TGCGCCAGCAGCCCCCACGTAAATCAGCCCCAGCATTTT. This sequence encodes CASSPHVNQPQHF.

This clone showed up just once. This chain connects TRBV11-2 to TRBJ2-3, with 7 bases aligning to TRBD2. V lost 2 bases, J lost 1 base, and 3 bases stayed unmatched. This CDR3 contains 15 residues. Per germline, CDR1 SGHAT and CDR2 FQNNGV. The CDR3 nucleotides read TGTGCCAGCAGCTTATGGGGGAGGGGCACAGATACGCAGTATTTT. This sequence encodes CASSLWGRGTDTQYF.

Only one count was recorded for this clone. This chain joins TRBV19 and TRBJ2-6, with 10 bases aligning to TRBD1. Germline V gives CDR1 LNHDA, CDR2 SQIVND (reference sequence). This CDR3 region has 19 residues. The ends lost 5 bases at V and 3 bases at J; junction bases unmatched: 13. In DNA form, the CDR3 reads TGTGCCAGTAGTGCGGGGTTGGGGACAGGGGCTCGTGGGGCCAACGTCCTGACTTTC. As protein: CASSAGLGTGARGANVLTF.

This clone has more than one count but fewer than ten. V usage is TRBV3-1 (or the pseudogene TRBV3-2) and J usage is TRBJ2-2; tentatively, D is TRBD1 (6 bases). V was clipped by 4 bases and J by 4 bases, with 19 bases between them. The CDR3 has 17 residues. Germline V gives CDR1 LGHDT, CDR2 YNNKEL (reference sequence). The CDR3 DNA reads TGTGCCAGCAGCCCCGATGACACGGGACACAGCACCGGGGAGCTGTTTTTT. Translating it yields CASSPDDTGHSTGELFF.

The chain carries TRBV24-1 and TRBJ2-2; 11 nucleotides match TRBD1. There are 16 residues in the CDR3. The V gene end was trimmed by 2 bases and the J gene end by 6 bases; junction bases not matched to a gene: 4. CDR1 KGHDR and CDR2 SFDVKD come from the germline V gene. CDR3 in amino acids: CATSDSDRGRPGELFF. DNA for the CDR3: TGTGCCACCAGTGATTCGGACAGGGGGCGTCCCGGGGAGCTGTTTTTT.

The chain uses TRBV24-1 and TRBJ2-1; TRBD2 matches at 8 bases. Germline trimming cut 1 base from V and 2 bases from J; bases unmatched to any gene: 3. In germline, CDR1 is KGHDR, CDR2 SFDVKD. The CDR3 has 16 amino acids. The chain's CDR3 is CATSDLRAGAYNEQFF. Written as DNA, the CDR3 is TGTGCCACCAGTGATTTAAGAGCGGGGGCCTACAATGAGCAGTTCTTC.

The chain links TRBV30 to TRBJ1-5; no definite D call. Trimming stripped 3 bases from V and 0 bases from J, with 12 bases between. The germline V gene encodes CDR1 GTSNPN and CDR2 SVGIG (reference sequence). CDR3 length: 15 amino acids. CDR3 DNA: TGTGCCTGGAGCATGAACACTTATAGCAATCAGCCCCAGCATTTT. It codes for CAWSMNTYSNQPQHF.

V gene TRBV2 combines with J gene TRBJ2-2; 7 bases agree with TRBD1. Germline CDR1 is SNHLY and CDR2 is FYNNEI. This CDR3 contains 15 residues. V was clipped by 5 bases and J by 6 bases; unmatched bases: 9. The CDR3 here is CASSSLTGAAGELFF. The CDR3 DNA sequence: TGTGCCAGCAGTTCCCTTACAGGGGCGGCCGGGGAGCTGTTTTTT.

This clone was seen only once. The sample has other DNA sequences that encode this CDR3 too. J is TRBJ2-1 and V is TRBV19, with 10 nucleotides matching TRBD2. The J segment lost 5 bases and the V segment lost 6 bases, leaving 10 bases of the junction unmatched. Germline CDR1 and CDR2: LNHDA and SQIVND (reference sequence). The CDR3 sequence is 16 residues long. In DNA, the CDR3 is TGTGCCAGTAGCCCCCGCCTAGCGGGAGCTCACAATGAGCAGTTCTTC. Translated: CASSPRLAGAHNEQFF.